Shown below are 15 T cell receptor beta chains from a single sample sequenced in a study of T cell responses to AZD1222 COVID-19 vaccine. Sequencing was performed with immunoSEQ multiplex PCR; in TCRdb, only in-frame clones are kept and a portion is missing. The table lists some 150,000 clones, over 75% of them singletons, with 7.9% in the top ten. The starting material was peripheral blood, obtained 28 days after the second dose of the MenACWY control vaccine. The receptors were gathered from an adult who received the MenACWY meningococcal vaccine as a control.

The chain recombines TRBV6-2 or TRBV6-3 with TRBJ2-7; D may correspond to TRBD1 or TRBD2 (6 bases each). V was shortened by 6 bases and J by 6 bases, with 18 bases between the two germline ends. The CDR3 totals 14 residues. The germline CDR1 and CDR2 sequences are MNHEY and SVGEGT. CDR3 protein: CASSRQWGAREQYF. The CDR3, as DNA: TGTGCCAGCAGCCGACAGTGGGGGGCTCGCGAGCAGTACTTC.

V is TRBV7-5 and J is TRBJ1-4; no check of the table's D call, TRBD1, against the DNA was made. TRBV7-5 is a listed pseudogene. This CDR3 comprises 15 residues. The CDR3 nucleotides are TGTGCCAGAAGCTTAAGACTGAACAGGGGCGAAAAACTGTTTTTT. The encoded protein is CARSLRLNRGEKLFF.

This clone has more than one count but fewer than ten. V gene TRBV10-1 combines with J gene TRBJ2-7; 9 nucleotides match TRBD1. The germline V gene encodes CDR1 WNHNN and CDR2 SYGVQD (reference sequence). V gave up 2 bases and J gave up 5 bases; unmatched junction bases: 1. This CDR3 comprises 13 residues. CDR3 loop: CASSERTGDEQYV. The CDR3 nucleotides read TGCGCCAGCAGTGAGCGGACAGGGGACGAGCAGTACGTC.

The chain carries TRBV30 and TRBJ1-2; 8 bases match TRBD1. The CDR3 contains 15 residues. Germline values: CDR1 GTSNPN, CDR2 SVGIG (reference sequence). Trimming cost V 0 bases and J 1 base; bases outside gene matches: 4. The CDR3 loop is CAWSVGTGRNYGYTF. Written as DNA, the CDR3 is TGTGCCTGGAGTGTAGGGACAGGCCGTAACTATGGCTACACCTTC. Full variable domain (remainder filled in from reference TRBV30 and TRBJ1-2): SQTIHQWPATLVQPVGSPLSLECTVEGTSNPNLYWYRQAAGRGLQLLFYSVGIGQISSEVPQNLSASRPQDRQFILSSKKLLLSDSGFYLCAWSVGTGRNYGYTFGSGTRLTVV.

The chain combines TRBV21-1 with TRBJ2-1; the table's D call, TRBD2, has no DNA check behind it. TRBV21-1 is given as a pseudogene. The CDR3 is 13 amino acids. The CDR3 coding sequence is TGTGCCAGCAGGGGACTAGACCTCGATGAGCAGTTCTTC. Its protein is CASRGLDLDEQFF.

The chain carries TRBV11-2 and TRBJ1-1; no definite D call. CDR1 is SGHAT, CDR2 FQNNGV, per germline. This CDR3 spans 11 amino acids. The V end was cut by 7 bases, the J end by 4 bases, with 7 bases between. The CDR3 nucleotides are TGTGCCAGCAAGCAGGTCACTGAAGCTTTCTTT. Protein product: CASKQVTEAFF.

Only one count was recorded for this clone. The V gene is TRBV5-1, the J gene TRBJ2-4; 7 bases align to TRBD2. The junction had 11 bases not matched to a gene; V was cut back by 4 bases and J by 7 bases. CDR3 length: 15 residues. Per the germline V gene, CDR1 is SGHRS and CDR2 is YFSETQ. The CDR3 bases are TGCGCCAGCAGCGGCGGGACTACAGTCATTAACATTCAGTACTTC. It is translated as CASSGGTTVINIQYF.

The chain carries TRBV28 and TRBJ1-1, with D perhaps TRBD1 (5 bases). This CDR3 comprises 13 residues. Per germline, CDR1 MDHEN and CDR2 SYDVKM. The V gene lost 5 bases and the J gene lost 10 bases, with 17 bases spanning the gap. The CDR3 loop reads CASSEDTPLRAFF. As DNA, the CDR3 is TGTGCCAGCAGTGAGGACACCCCCCTGCGAGCTTTCTTT.

This chain joins TRBV11-2 and TRBJ2-5; D unclear. Trimming took off 5 bases at V and 5 bases at J, with 12 bases between the two ends. Germline V lookup: CDR1 SGHAT, CDR2 FQNNGV. This CDR3 contains 13 residues. The CDR3 protein is CASSQWASETQYF. The CDR3 bases are TGTGCCAGCAGCCAGTGGGCATCGGAGACCCAGTACTTC.

V usage is TRBV2 and J usage is TRBJ2-3; unclear D gene. Germline V lookup: CDR1 SNHLY, CDR2 FYNNEI. Trimming cost V 7 bases and J 0 bases, with 11 bases left between them. The CDR3 is 14 residues long. CDR3 sequence (DNA): TGTGCCAGCATAAAGACCTTAAGCACAGATACGCAGTATTTT. Amino acids: CASIKTLSTDTQYF.

V usage is TRBV5-6 and J usage is TRBJ1-4; 9 positions match TRBD1. V was clipped by 6 bases and J by 6 bases; unmatched bases: 6. This CDR3 is built from 14 residues. CDR1 and CDR2 from the germline V gene are SGHDT and YYEEEE. The CDR3 coding sequence is TGTGCCAGCACCCGGACAGGGGAAGATGAAAAACTGTTTTTT. This codes for CASTRTGEDEKLFF. Looking up the rest from reference TRBV5-6 and TRBJ1-4 gives the full variable domain: DAGVTQSPTHLIKTRGQQVTLRCSPKSGHDTVSWYQQALGQGPQFIFQYYEEEERQRGNFPDRFSGHQFPNYSSELNVNALLLGDSALYLCASTRTGEDEKLFFGSGTQLSVL.

The rearrangement joins TRBV18 to TRBJ1-4; D perhaps matches TRBD1 (6 bases). Per the germline V gene, CDR1 is KGHSH and CDR2 is LQKENI. The CDR3 is made up of 15 amino acids. V gave up 6 bases and J gave up 6 bases, with 17 bases separating them. CDR3 sequence: CASSGRGGFDEKLFF. As DNA, the CDR3 is TGTGCCAGCTCGGGCAGGGGCGGATTCGATGAAAAACTGTTTTTT. Combining the CDR3 with reference TRBV18 and TRBJ1-4 gives the whole variable domain NAGVMQNPRHLVRRRGQEARLRCSPMKGHSHVYWYRQLPEEGLKFMVYLQKENIIDESGMPKERFSAEFPKEGPSILRIQQVVRGDSAAYFCASSGRGGFDEKLFFGSGTQLSVL.

The rearrangement joins TRBV2 to TRBJ1-6; 7 nucleotides align to TRBD1. In germline, CDR1 is SNHLY, CDR2 FYNNEI. CDR3 size: 14 residues. Trimming took 7 bases from V and 6 from J; bases not matched to a gene: 6. The CDR3 loop is CASTDRVGNSPLHF. The CDR3 DNA is TGTGCCAGCACCGACAGGGTGGGTAATTCACCCCTCCACTTT.

The chain is built from TRBV7-9 and TRBJ2-6; 8 bases match TRBD1. Germline CDR1 is SEHNR and CDR2 is FQNEAQ (reference sequence). This CDR3 has 18 residues. The J segment lost 2 bases and the V segment lost 5 bases, leaving 11 bases of the junction unmatched. The CDR3 protein is CASSAGQGSGAGANVLTF. The CDR3 DNA sequence: TGTGCCAGCAGCGCCGGACAGGGTTCCGGGGCTGGGGCCAACGTCCTGACTTTC.

The J gene is TRBJ1-4, the V gene TRBV6-4, with TRBD1 as a possible D gene (5 bases). Germline V CDR1 and CDR2: MRHNA, SNTAGT. V lost 3 bases, J lost 5 bases, and 7 bases lay in between. This CDR3 is built from 13 residues. CDR3 nucleotide sequence: TGTGCCAGCAGTGAGGGACGGAATGAAAAACTGTTTTTT. Amino acid sequence: CASSEGRNEKLFF.